A selection of T cell receptor beta chains follows, all from one sample in a study of blood T cell repertoires in COVID-19. TCRdb's copy holds only in-frame clones and misses some; the assay was immunoSEQ multiplex PCR. The sample includes about 67,000 clones, 87% of them seen just once. Sequencing was done on a sample of peripheral blood. These receptors were collected from a man aged 45-65 years with active COVID-19. Each CDR3 is given with its conserved first and last residue. The D gene is left open where the match is weak. The listing skips clone size in some rows; elsewhere it reads once, few, many or a size class.

j_call d_call v_call clone_size cdr3_aa cdr3_nt
TRBJ2-2 . TRBV11-2 . CASSLMTVGRGSTGELFF TGTGCCAGCAGCTTAATGACGGTCGGCAGGGGCTCAACCGGGGAGCTGTTTTTT
TRBJ2-1 . TRBV5-1 . CASSWGDEQFF TGCGCCAGCAGCTGGGGGGATGAGCAGTTCTTC
TRBJ1-5 . TRBV2 . CASSDRAGDQPQHF TGTGCCAGCAGTGATAGGGCAGGGGATCAGCCCCAGCATTTT
TRBJ1-1 . TRBV4-2 . CASSQDGEANTEAFF TGTGCCAGCAGCCAAGATGGGGAGGCAAACACTGAAGCTTTCTTT
TRBJ2-2 . TRBV12-3/TRBV12-4 medium-sized CASSPLSGGELFF TGTGCCAGCAGTCCGCTTAGCGGCGGGGAGCTGTTTTTT
TRBJ1-1 TRBD1 TRBV4-3 . CASSQDGTGGRTEAFF TGCGCCAGCAGCCAAGATGGGACAGGTGGGCGTACTGAAGCTTTCTTT
TRBJ1-2 . TRBV3-1/TRBV3-2 . CASSPYTGDNYGYTF TGTGCCAGCAGCCCATACACAGGAGATAACTATGGCTACACCTTC
TRBJ1-2 . TRBV11-2 . CASSQSGGFLNYGYTF TGTGCCAGCAGCCAATCCGGCGGCTTCCTCAACTATGGCTACACCTTC
TRBJ2-1 . TRBV27 . CASGIGGGSYNEQFF TGTGCCAGCGGAATAGGCGGTGGCTCCTACAATGAGCAGTTCTTC
TRBJ1-1 . TRBV6-5 . CASRRRGDTEAFF TGTGCCAGCAGGCGCAGGGGAGACACTGAAGCTTTCTTT
TRBJ2-3 TRBD2 TRBV3-1/TRBV3-2 . CASSQAHGTSGLSTDTQYF TGTGCCAGCAGCCAAGCTCACGGGACTAGCGGGCTAAGCACAGATACGCAGTATTTT
TRBJ2-7 TRBD1 TRBV2 . CASSSRDRQYF TGTGCCAGCAGTTCCCGGGACAGGCAGTACTTC
TRBJ2-7 TRBD1 TRBV6-4 . CASSDYHRDRGGYEQYF TGTGCCAGCAGTGACTACCACCGGGACAGGGGAGGCTACGAGCAGTACTTC
TRBJ1-2 . TRBV5-4 . CASSLAARERGYTF TGTGCCAGCAGCTTGGCCGCGCGGGAAAGGGGCTACACCTTC
TRBJ1-1 . TRBV7-2 . CASSSVGGRTEAFF TGTGCCAGCAGCTCCGTCGGGGGACGGACTGAAGCTTTCTTT
TRBJ2-6 . TRBV15 . CATRAGHSGANVLTF TGTGCCACCAGGGCAGGACACTCTGGGGCCAACGTCCTGACTTTC
TRBJ2-1 . TRBV18 . CASSPFGLLNEQFF TGTGCCAGCTCACCCTTCGGACTCCTCAATGAGCAGTTCTTC
TRBJ1-2 TRBD1 TRBV7-2 . CASSPRTGRNYGYTF TGTGCCAGCAGCCCGAGGACAGGTCGTAACTATGGCTACACCTTC
TRBJ2-3 TRBD1 TRBV7-9 . CASSFRTGRADTQYF TGTGCCAGCAGCTTCCGGACAGGGCGGGCAGATACGCAGTATTTT
TRBJ1-5 . TRBV20-1 once CSASPGWAQPQHF TGCAGTGCTAGTCCAGGTTGGGCTCAGCCCCAGCATTTT
TRBJ2-3 TRBD2 TRBV7-2 . CASSLGLAGVFPATDTQYF TGTGCCAGCAGCTTAGGGCTAGCGGGAGTATTTCCCGCAACAGATACGCAGTATTTT
TRBJ2-1 TRBD2 TRBV5-5 . CASSATSGRAGEQFF TGTGCCAGCAGCGCAACTAGCGGGAGGGCTGGTGAGCAGTTCTTC
TRBJ1-5 TRBD1 TRBV5-8 . CASSLGQGAQPQHF TGTGCCAGCAGCCTAGGACAGGGAGCTCAGCCCCAGCATTTT
TRBJ2-3 TRBD2 TRBV2 . CASTPSRTSGTDTQYF TGTGCCAGCACCCCCTCACGGACTAGCGGCACAGATACGCAGTATTTT
TRBJ2-1 TRBD1 TRBV30 . CARGQGAYNEQFF TGTGCCCGCGGACAGGGGGCATACAATGAGCAGTTCTTC
TRBJ1-2 . TRBV9 . CASSPRGGYGYTF TGTGCCAGCAGCCCCAGGGGTGGCTATGGCTACACCTTC
TRBJ1-5 . TRBV7-9 . CASSIGTGSNQPQHF TGTGCCAGCAGCATCGGGACTGGGAGCAATCAGCCCCAGCATTTT
TRBJ2-5 . TRBV5-1 . CASSVGGNQETQYF TGCGCCAGCAGCGTCGGAGGTAACCAAGAGACCCAGTACTTC
TRBJ2-3 TRBD1 TRBV6-4 . CASSMEGQGSTDTQYF TGTGCCAGCAGCATGGAAGGACAGGGAAGTACAGATACGCAGTATTTT
TRBJ1-2 TRBD1 TRBV5-8 . CASRKVAGTGLGGYTF TGTGCCAGCAGAAAGGTAGCCGGGACAGGTCTCGGAGGCTACACCTTC
TRBJ2-2 TRBD2 TRBV30 . CAWRRLAGGTGELFF TGTGCCTGGAGAAGACTAGCGGGGGGTACCGGGGAGCTGTTTTTT
TRBJ1-6 TRBD1 TRBV19 . CASTSGQGNSPLHF TGTGCCAGTACCTCCGGACAGGGGAATTCACCCCTCCACTTT
TRBJ1-2 TRBD1 TRBV6-5 . CASRRQGIVDGYTF TGTGCCAGCAGAAGACAGGGGATCGTCGACGGCTACACCTTC
TRBJ2-7 TRBD2 TRBV7-2 . CASSLRRGGEQYF TGTGCCAGCAGCTTAAGGCGGGGAGGGGAGCAGTACTTC
TRBJ1-4 TRBD1 TRBV9 . CASSGTTGWGEKLFF TGTGCCAGCAGCGGGACGACAGGGTGGGGCGAAAAACTGTTTTTT
TRBJ1-2 . TRBV3-1/TRBV3-2 . CASSQGSQANYGYTF TGTGCCAGCAGCCAAGGCAGTCAAGCTAACTATGGCTACACCTTC
TRBJ2-1 TRBD2 TRBV19 . CASSFTLQRTSGGPDEQFF TGTGCCAGTAGTTTCACCCTTCAGCGGACTAGCGGGGGGCCAGATGAGCAGTTCTTC
TRBJ2-7 TRBD1 TRBV6-6 . CASNSGQGREQYF TGTGCCAGCAATTCCGGACAGGGCCGCGAGCAGTACTTC
TRBJ2-3 . TRBV2 . CASSENWGPTDTQYF TGTGCCAGCAGTGAAAATTGGGGGCCCACAGATACGCAGTATTTT
TRBJ2-7 TRBD1 TRBV6-5 once CASSPDRGTSYEQYF TGTGCCAGCAGTCCAGACAGGGGTACCTCCTACGAGCAGTACTTC
TRBJ2-1 TRBD2 TRBV6-2/TRBV6-3 . CASSYTTSGGSIYNEQFF TGTGCCAGCAGTTACACGACTAGCGGGGGTTCTATTTACAATGAGCAGTTCTTC
TRBJ1-3 . TRBV6-5 . CASTFSGGGNTIYF TGTGCCAGCACCTTCTCCGGAGGTGGAAACACCATATATTTT
TRBJ2-5 . TRBV24-1 . CATSDPGTAQETQYF TGTGCCACCAGTGATCCGGGGACTGCTCAAGAGACCCAGTACTTC
TRBJ1-5 . TRBV30 . CAWNGVGGPTQPQHF TGTGCCTGGAATGGGGTCGGGGGGCCAACGCAGCCCCAGCATTTT
TRBJ2-3 TRBD1 TRBV11-2 . CASSLQGPDTQYF TGTGCCAGCAGCCTACAGGGGCCAGATACGCAGTATTTT
TRBJ2-7 . TRBV6-5 . CASSWGEGAEEYF .
TRBJ1-2 . TRBV5-1 . CASSREANYGYTF TGCGCCAGCAGCAGAGAAGCTAACTATGGCTACACCTTC
TRBJ1-2 . TRBV7-9 . CASSLREANYGYTF TGTGCCAGCAGCTTACGGGAAGCTAACTATGGCTACACCTTC
TRBJ2-7 . TRBV30 . CAWGRAYEQYF TGTGCCTGGGGCAGGGCCTACGAGCAGTACTTC
TRBJ2-1 . TRBV5-1 . CASSPLVGSSYNEQFF TGCGCCAGCAGCCCTCTTGTAGGGAGTTCCTACAATGAGCAGTTCTTC
TRBJ1-4 . TRBV12-3/TRBV12-4 . CASSWGQYEKLFF TGTGCCAGCAGTTGGGGCCAGTATGAAAAACTGTTTTTT
TRBJ2-3 TRBD2 TRBV3-1/TRBV3-2 . CASSQVQGAGGDPDTQYF TGTGCCAGCAGCCAAGTCCAAGGGGCGGGGGGAGATCCAGATACGCAGTATTTT
TRBJ2-1 . TRBV9 . CASSVTTGVGEQFF TGTGCCAGCAGCGTAACGACGGGGGTGGGTGAGCAGTTCTTC
TRBJ1-5 . TRBV28 . CASSSLRTLKNQPQHF TGTGCCAGCAGCTCCTTGAGGACATTAAAGAATCAGCCCCAGCATTTT
TRBJ2-3 TRBD2 TRBV5-1 . CASRTSGDTDTQYF TGCGCCAGCAGGACTAGCGGGGACACAGATACGCAGTATTTT
TRBJ2-5 TRBD1 TRBV11-1 once CASSLAAGGGQETQYF TGTGCCAGCAGCTTAGCCGCAGGGGGTGGCCAAGAGACCCAGTACTTC